The 25 T cell receptor beta chains presented below share a single source sample, sequenced in a study of cytotoxic CD8 clonotypes in ibrutinib-treated CLL. Sequenced by immunoSEQ multiplex PCR; TCRdb stores in-frame clones only, minus some. The table records 85,000 or so clones, about four fifths of them present only once. The sample was PBMCs, taken after 12 months of ibrutinib treatment. Receptors were obtained from a human donor with chronic lymphocytic leukemia.

The genes are TRBV28 and TRBJ2-3; a possible D gene is TRBD2 (7 bases). Germline V lookup: CDR1 MDHEN, CDR2 SYDVKM. The V gene lost 3 bases and the J gene lost 5 bases, with 9 bases spanning the gap. The CDR3 runs to 13 residues. The CDR3 DNA follows: TGTGCCAGCAGTTTTAGGGGGGGAGATACGCAGTATTTT. Its protein is CASSFRGGDTQYF.

The rearrangement links TRBV7-6 to TRBJ2-7; tentatively, D is TRBD2 (7 bases). There are 15 residues in the CDR3. Germline V lookup: CDR1 SGHVS, CDR2 FNYEAQ. With 5 bases removed from V and 2 bases from J, the gap between germline ends came to 16 bases. CDR3 loop: CASSLNGGQTYEQYF. The CDR3 bases are TGTGCCAGCAGCCTCAACGGGGGGCAGACCTACGAGCAGTACTTC. Full variable domain (remainder filled in from reference TRBV7-6 and TRBJ2-7): GAGVSQSPRYKVTKRGQDVALRCDPISGHVSLYWYRQALGQGPEFLTYFNYEAQQDKSGLPNDRFSAERPEGSISTLTIQRTEQRDSAMYRCASSLNGGQTYEQYFGPGTRLTVT.

This chain uses TRBV6-5 with TRBJ1-2; weak D call: TRBD1 (6 bases). The CDR3 length is 13 residues. The V and J ends lost 7 bases and 8 bases respectively, with 17 bases between them. Germline-derived CDR1 and CDR2 are MNHEY and SVGAGI. The CDR3: CASTPVGARGYTF. DNA for the CDR3: TGTGCCAGCACCCCCGTGGGGGCGCGGGGCTACACCTTC.

The chain combines TRBV10-1 with TRBJ1-1, with D maybe TRBD1 (6 bases). This CDR3 has 13 amino acids. Germline CDR1 and CDR2: WNHNN and SYGVQD (reference sequence). V was shortened by 7 bases and J by 6 bases, with 15 bases between the two germline ends. CDR3 in amino acids: CASTPGECPEAFF. As DNA, the CDR3 is TGCGCCAGCACCCCAGGGGAGTGCCCTGAAGCTTTCTTT.

This chain uses TRBV19 with TRBJ2-7; the D is unclear. This CDR3 comprises 14 residues. From germline, CDR1 is LNHDA and CDR2 SQIVND (reference sequence). V lost 3 bases and J 3 bases, leaving 12 bases between the germline ends. The chain's CDR3 is CASSIGPYNYEQYF. In nucleotides, the CDR3 is TGTGCCAGTAGTATTGGCCCTTATAACTACGAGCAGTACTTC.

The J gene is TRBJ1-5, the V gene TRBV5-5; D is unclear. V was shortened by 2 bases and J by 1 base, with 13 bases between the two germline ends. The germline V gene has CDR1 SGHKS and CDR2 YYEKEE (reference sequence). CDR3 length: 16 amino acids. CDR3 residues: CASSFMMGGSNQPQHF. The DNA for the CDR3 is TGTGCCAGCAGCTTTATGATGGGTGGGAGCAATCAGCCCCAGCATTTT.

The chain is built from TRBV6-6 and TRBJ1-1; a possible D gene is TRBD1 (6 bases). The CDR3 extends over 14 amino acids. Germline CDR1 is MNHNY and CDR2 is SVGAGI (reference sequence). V was shortened by 6 bases and J by 4 bases, with 15 bases between the two germline ends. CDR3 sequence reads: CASRRDTGGTEAFF. Here the CDR3 DNA reads TGTGCCAGCAGGCGGGACACGGGGGGCACTGAAGCTTTCTTT.

This clone occurred a few times. This CDR3 is CASSADGQGVGTF. The CDR3 region has the DNA TGCGCCAGCAGCGCCGACGGACAGGGAGTAGGCACCTTC. This sequence joins TRBV5-1 and TRBJ1-2; 8 positions match TRBD1. Germline assignment: CDR1 SGHRS and CDR2 YFSETQ. The CDR3 runs to 13 residues. J gave up 13 bases and V 4 bases, and 12 bases lay outside the gene matches.

V usage is TRBV27 and J usage is TRBJ1-5; TRBD1 might be the D (5 bases). Trimming cost V 7 bases and J 5 bases, with 24 bases left between them. The length of the CDR3 is 17 residues. Germline loops: CDR1 MNHEY, CDR2 SMNVEV (reference sequence). The CDR3 region has the DNA TGTGCCAGCACCACAACCCAGGGACTCGGACTCGATCAGCCCCAGCATTTT. It translates to CASTTTQGLGLDQPQHF.

The chain combines TRBV13 with TRBJ1-5; TRBD1 agrees at 7 bases. Germline V gives CDR1 PRHDT, CDR2 FYEKMQ (reference sequence). Trimming took 0 bases from V and 6 from J; bases not matched to a gene: 5. This CDR3 spans 15 amino acids. CDR3 nucleotide sequence: TGTGCCAGCAGCTTAGGCAGACAGGGCGGTCAGCCCCAGCATTTT. It translates to CASSLGRQGGQPQHF.

As to this clone: The junction departs from germline at one end; a sequencing error may be responsible. The rearrangement joins TRBV7-7 to TRBJ2-3; TRBD1 is a possible D gene (6 bases). Germline CDR1 reads SSHAT; CDR2 reads FNYEAQ (reference sequence). This CDR3 region has 14 residues. The chain's CDR3 is CASSQTGFADTQYF. CDR3 bases: TGTGCTAGCAGCCAAACAGGGTTCGCAGATACGCAGTATTTT. Based on the CDR3 plus reference TRBV7-7 and TRBJ2-3, the full variable domain is GAGVSQSPRYKVTKRGQDVTLRCDPISSHATLYWYQQALGQGPEFLTYFNYEAQPDKSGLPSDRFSAERPEGSISTLTIQRTEQRDSAMYRCASSQTGFADTQYFGPGTRLTVL.

This rearrangement joins TRBV6-1 to TRBJ1-4; the D is unclear. The CDR3 is 13 amino acids. V was pared by 5 bases and J by 0 bases, with 4 bases between. Germline V gives CDR1 MNHNS, CDR2 SASEGT. The CDR3 DNA reads TGTGCCAGCAGTCCAGCAACTAATGAAAAACTGTTTTTT. This translates into CASSPATNEKLFF.

The chain links TRBV23-1 to TRBJ2-4; D may be TRBD1 (6 bases). TRBV23-1 is an open reading frame, and its role is uncertain. The germline V and J ends were trimmed by 1 base and 4 bases, with 11 bases remaining between them. The CDR3 runs to 15 residues. CDR3 nucleotide sequence: TGCGCCAGCAGTCAATTGGGCAGGGGTAAAAACATTCAGTACTTC. Its translation: CASSQLGRGKNIQYF.

This sequence joins TRBV29-1 and TRBJ1-3; TRBD1 aligns across 8 bases. This CDR3 spans 13 amino acids. The V gene end was trimmed by 7 bases and the J gene end by 4 bases; junction bases not matched to a gene: 6. Germline CDR1 and CDR2: SQVTM and ANQGSEA. The chain's CDR3 is CSASTGAGNTIYF. Written as DNA, the CDR3 is TGCAGCGCCTCGACAGGGGCCGGAAACACCATATATTTT.

V usage is TRBV4-3 and J usage is TRBJ1-2, with D unresolved. The CDR3 spans 16 residues. In germline, CDR1 is LGHNA, CDR2 YSLEER. V lost 4 bases to trimming and J lost 1 base, with 16 bases between them. The CDR3 region has the DNA TGCGCCAGCAGCCCGAGCTTGGTCCGGAATAACTATGGCTACACCTTC. Amino acid sequence: CASSPSLVRNNYGYTF.

This clone has just a few counts. The rearrangement joins TRBV18 to TRBJ2-1; D may be TRBD2 (5 bases). This CDR3 has 15 residues. In germline, CDR1 is KGHSH, CDR2 LQKENI. V lost 4 bases and J lost 3, with 13 bases in between. The CDR3 region has the DNA TGTGCCAGCTCACGAGACCCGGCGGGCTACAATGAGCAGTTCTTC. It yields the protein CASSRDPAGYNEQFF.

V gene TRBV18 combines with J gene TRBJ2-3; 7 bases are a match to TRBD2. The CDR3 is 14 residues long. V trimming: 3 bases; J trimming: 0 bases; junction bases outside the gene matches: 0. The germline gives CDR1 KGHSH, CDR2 LQKENI. As DNA, the CDR3 is TGTGCCAGCTCACCGGGACTAAGCACAGATACGCAGTATTTT. Encoded protein: CASSPGLSTDTQYF.

V is TRBV28 and J is TRBJ1-1; D possibly corresponds to TRBD1 (6 bases). CDR3 length: 14 residues. Looked up from germline, CDR1 is MDHEN and CDR2 is SYDVKM. The V gene lost 7 bases and the J gene lost 7 bases, with 19 bases spanning the gap. CDR3 sequence: CASTSWGGQIEAFF. In DNA form, the CDR3 reads TGTGCCAGCACCTCTTGGGGGGGACAAATTGAAGCTTTCTTT.

This clone occurred once. The genes are TRBV5-6 and TRBJ2-5; possibly TRBD2 for D (6 bases). Germline-derived CDR1 and CDR2 are SGHDT and YYEEEE. The germline V and J ends were trimmed by 0 bases and 9 bases, with 15 bases remaining between them. The CDR3 covers 14 residues. CDR3 nucleotide sequence: TGTGCCAGCAGCTTGGGCGGGGATGGTAGGGCCCAGTACTTC. Translated, it gives CASSLGGDGRAQYF.

The chain is built from TRBV30 and TRBJ1-3; weak D call: TRBD1 (5 bases). The CDR3 spans 15 residues. Trimming removed 4 bases from V and 2 bases from J, with 15 bases in between. Germline CDR1 reads GTSNPN; CDR2 reads SVGIG (reference sequence). CDR3 bases: TGTGCCTGGACCCCCGGGGGAGGGCCTGGAAACACCATATATTTT. Translating gives CAWTPGGGPGNTIYF.

The chain couples TRBV11-2 to TRBJ2-3; 7 bases line up with TRBD2. The CDR3 has 17 amino acids. Unmatched junction bases numbered 7, after V lost 0 bases and J lost 1 base. Germline CDR1 is SGHAT and CDR2 is FQNNGV. The CDR3 DNA is TGTGCCAGCAGCTTAGATCGGGGGGTTGGAGGCACAGATACGCAGTATTTT. Translated: CASSLDRGVGGTDTQYF.

The J gene is TRBJ2-3, the V gene TRBV18; D ambiguous. There are 13 residues in the CDR3. Trimming left V 4 bases short and J 5 bases short, with 10 bases between. Germline-derived CDR1 and CDR2 are KGHSH and LQKENI. DNA for the CDR3: TGTGCCAGCTCACGGTCGGCGGAAGATACGCAGTATTTT. It is translated as CASSRSAEDTQYF.

This rearrangement joins TRBV19 to TRBJ2-4; possibly TRBD1 for D (5 bases). Germline CDR1 is LNHDA and CDR2 is SQIVND (reference sequence). The ends were cut back, 6 bases at V and 13 bases at J, with 13 bases in the middle. CDR3 length: 11 residues. The CDR3 is CASSYTGNQYF. In nucleotides, the CDR3 is TGTGCCAGTAGCTATACAGGAAACCAGTACTTC.

CDR3 residues: CASSHNKNTEAFF. The CDR3, as DNA: TGTGCCAGCAGCCACAACAAGAACACTGAAGCTTTCTTT. The chain has TRBV6-1 and TRBJ1-1; D is unresolved. CDR3 length equals 13 residues. Trimming pared 6 bases from V and 1 base from J, leaving 9 bases between. CDR1 MNHNS and CDR2 SASEGT come from the germline V gene.

The chain joins TRBV5-1 to TRBJ2-5; TRBD2 aligns across 10 bases. The ends lost 3 bases at V and 4 bases at J; junction bases unmatched: 6. The CDR3 runs 15 residues. From germline, CDR1 is SGHRS and CDR2 YFSETQ. The CDR3 is CASSSGSGGSETQYF. Written as DNA, the CDR3 is TGCGCCAGCAGCTCGGGTAGCGGGGGGTCAGAGACCCAGTACTTC.